The 14 T cell receptor beta chains given below trace back to one sample, sequenced in a study of shared clonotypes between healthy human individuals. Produced via immunoSEQ multiplex PCR; TCRdb's table is partial and in-frame only. The sample yields over a million clones, around 82% seen once. Input material: memory CD4+ T cells from PBMCs. The subset denotes: CD45RA-negative fraction. Receptors originate from a man aged 18-30 years in good health. Some clones in this sample may be carry-over from other donors' samples.

The rearrangement uses TRBV29-1 and TRBJ1-5; 10 nucleotides match TRBD1. The CDR3 totals 16 residues. CDR1 and CDR2 from the germline V gene are SQVTM and ANQGSEA. With V trimmed by 4 bases and J by 7 bases, 13 bases remained unmatched. Here the CDR3 DNA reads TGCAGCGTTGGTTCGGGGACAGGGGAGAAGGGGCAGCCCCAGCATTTT. Translated: CSVGSGTGEKGQPQHF.

The chain couples TRBV7-2 to TRBJ2-7; perhaps TRBD2 as D (6 bases). In germline, CDR1 is SGHTA, CDR2 FQGNSA. This CDR3 contains 18 residues. Trimming removed 5 bases at V and 0 bases at J, with 23 bases between. This chain's CDR3 is CASSPQARAGGSSYEQYF. CDR3 bases: TGTGCCAGCAGCCCTCAGGCTAGGGCCGGGGGTAGCTCCTACGAGCAGTACTTC.

The V and J genes are TRBV19 and TRBJ1-2; D is perhaps TRBD1 (6 bases). The CDR3 runs to 18 residues. Germline V CDR1 and CDR2: LNHDA, SQIVND (reference sequence). V was cut by 4 bases and J by 4 bases, with 25 bases left in between. Written as DNA, the CDR3 is TGTGCCAGTAGTACTCTTACAGGGACCAGGAGGGGGATCTATGGCTACACCTTC. It is translated as CASSTLTGTRRGIYGYTF. The whole variable domain, remainder taken from reference TRBV19 and TRBJ1-2, is DGGITQSPKYLFRKEGQNVTLSCEQNLNHDAMYWYRQDPGQGLRLIYYSQIVNDFQKGDIAEGYSVSREKKESFPLTVTSAQKNPTAFYLCASSTLTGTRRGIYGYTFGSGTRLTVV.

Comments on this clone: The same CDR3 arises from other DNA sequences in this sample as well. The chain couples TRBV29-1 to TRBJ2-3; D perhaps matches TRBD2 (6 bases). Germline V gene data show CDR1 as SQVTM and CDR2 as ANQGSEA. The CDR3 loop spans 14 amino acids. V was shortened by 8 bases and J by 2 bases, with 17 bases between the two germline ends. The CDR3 bases are TGCAGCTTTAGTGCGGGGAGATACACAGATACGCAGTATTTT. Translating it yields CSFSAGRYTDTQYF.

This clone was picked up one time. The gene calls are TRBV6-1 and TRBJ1-1, with D perhaps TRBD1 (6 bases). Looked up from germline, CDR1 is MNHNS and CDR2 is SASEGT. CDR3 length: 13 amino acids. V lost 6 bases and J 1 base, leaving 9 bases between the germline ends. The CDR3 loop reads CASRLQGNTEAFF. CDR3 in DNA: TGTGCCAGCAGACTACAGGGGAACACTGAAGCTTTCTTT.

This clone turned up a few times. CDR3: CAWRPTQREQFF. CDR3 DNA sequence: TGTGCCTGGAGGCCCACCCAGCGGGAGCAGTTCTTC. This chain connects TRBV30 to TRBJ2-1, with D possibly matching TRBD2 (5 bases). In germline, CDR1 is GTSNPN, CDR2 SVGIG (reference sequence). Deletions cut 3 bases from V and 10 bases from J, with 13 bases between. The CDR3 runs to 12 residues.

The J gene is TRBJ2-5, the V gene TRBV6-1, with no clear D. CDR3 length equals 14 residues. Germline assignment: CDR1 MNHNS and CDR2 SASEGT. V gave up 2 bases and J gave up 5 bases, with 12 bases separating them. The CDR3 sequence is CASSEMVGWETQYF. The CDR3 DNA follows: TGTGCCAGCAGTGAAATGGTAGGATGGGAGACCCAGTACTTC.

This chain connects TRBV28 to TRBJ1-4; D remains unclear. Trimming shortened V by 1 base and J by 7 bases, and 10 bases separated the two germline ends. The CDR3 runs to 14 residues. Germline CDR1 reads MDHEN; CDR2 reads SYDVKM. CDR3 coding DNA: TGTGCCAGCAGTTTATTGCGGCAACCTGAAAAACTGTTTTTT. It yields the protein CASSLLRQPEKLFF.

J is TRBJ2-3 and V is TRBV7-9; D gene uncertain. Germline values: CDR1 SEHNR, CDR2 FQNEAQ (reference sequence). Trimming left V 5 bases short and J 6 bases short, with 12 bases between. This CDR3 is 13 amino acids long. Written as DNA, the CDR3 is TGTGCCAGCAGCCTGGGTACTTCGGATACGCAGTATTTT. It codes for CASSLGTSDTQYF.

This chain uses TRBV7-8 with TRBJ1-2, with D hard to call. Germline V CDR1 and CDR2: SGHVS, FQNEAQ. Trimming cost V 1 base and J 0 bases, with 12 bases left between them. This CDR3 has 16 amino acids. CDR3 in DNA: TGTGCCAGCAGCTTAGTGGCTGGTGGCGCTAACTATGGCTACACCTTC. The encoded protein is CASSLVAGGANYGYTF.

The genes are TRBV5-1 and TRBJ2-5; D ambiguous. The CDR3 has 13 residues. Germline V gene sequence: CDR1 SGHRS, CDR2 YFSETQ. With 0 bases removed from V and 5 bases from J, the gap between germline ends came to 8 bases. CDR3 sequence reads: CASSLESGETQYF. The CDR3 DNA sequence: TGCGCCAGCAGCTTGGAGTCCGGTGAGACCCAGTACTTC.

The chain carries TRBV9 and TRBJ1-1, with D uncertain. In germline, CDR1 is SGDLS, CDR2 YYNGEE. CDR3 length equals 12 residues. V was trimmed by 0 bases and J by 5 bases, leaving 5 bases between them. CDR3 nucleotide sequence: TGTGCCAGCAGCGTAGGGTTGACTGAAGCTTTCTTT. This codes for CASSVGLTEAFF.

V is TRBV7-2 and J is TRBJ2-5; no reliable D call. Trimming took 1 base from V and 5 from J, leaving 8 bases between them. The CDR3 runs to 13 residues. Germline lookup yields CDR1 SGHTA and CDR2 FQGNSA. The CDR3 DNA follows: TGTGCCAGCAGCTTAGGACACAGTGAGACCCAGTACTTC. Protein product: CASSLGHSETQYF.

The V call is TRBV7-7, the J call TRBJ2-5; 7 bases fit TRBD2. The CDR3 has 13 amino acids. The V segment lost 4 bases and the J segment 3 bases; nucleotides outside the gene matches: 2. Germline V gene data show CDR1 as SSHAT and CDR2 as FNYEAQ (reference sequence). DNA of the CDR3: TGTGCCAGCAGCTCTGGGACTAAAGAGACCCAGTACTTC. Amino acids: CASSSGTKETQYF.